This T cell receptor beta chain was captured by sequencing in a study of blood T cell repertoires in COVID-19. The CDR3 length is 15 residues. Germline loops: CDR1 LNHDA, CDR2 SQIVND (reference sequence). J lost 6 bases, V lost 4 bases, and 7 bases had no gene match. Libraries were prepared by immunoSEQ multiplex PCR; TCRdb keeps only in-frame clonotypes and omits some of them. The sample holds about 54,000 clones, approximately 81% seen once. This TCR was recovered from a man aged 50 to 60 with acute or convalescent COVID-19. Specimen: peripheral blood. This rearrangement joins TRBV19 to TRBJ1-5; 9 nucleotides line up with TRBD1. The CDR3 reads CASSTATGGGQPQHF. Written as DNA, the CDR3 is TGTGCCAGTAGTACCGCCACAGGGGGCGGTCAGCCCCAGCATTTT.